The source of this T cell receptor beta chain is a study of neoadjuvant anti-PD-1 for oral cavity cancer. Overall study context: Patients without progression received a fourth nivolumab dose around day 43, then surgical resection on days 50-56.

The method was immunoSEQ multiplex PCR; TCRdb's version includes in-frame clones alone and lacks a portion of them. The table records about 6,900 clones, 74% of them present only once. Only a few counts were recorded for this clone. This receptor was taken from a person between 35 and 79 years old with oral cavity squamous cell carcinoma. Here the sequenced sample was PBMCs, taken before nivolumab (anti-PD-1) treatment.

The CDR3 loop reads CASSEIRNNQPQHF. The DNA of the CDR3 is TGTGCCAGCAGTGAAATCCGGAACAATCAGCCCCAGCATTTT. The rearrangement uses TRBV6-1 and TRBJ1-5; no reliable D call. Germline V lookup: CDR1 MNHNS, CDR2 SASEGT. The CDR3 runs to 14 residues. V lost 2 bases to trimming and J lost 3 bases, with 8 bases between them.